Reported below is one T cell receptor (beta chain). The target antigen is unknown. The V gene's germline CDR1 is SGHAT and CDR2 FQNNGV. The CDR3 length is 15 residues. V lost 1 base and J 4 bases, leaving 14 bases between the germline ends. The assay was immunoSEQ multiplex PCR, and TCRdb's table has in-frame clones only and misses some. This sample has approximately 75,000 clones; around 90% occur once, and the top ten carry about 4%. This specimen comes from a study of graft-versus-host responses after intestinal transplantation. Whole-study context: Recipients were all induced with anti-thymocyte globulin, then given tacrolimus and steroids for 2 to 4 years. Whole-study results and caveats: When patients had graft-donor T cell macrochimerism, their allografts held high graft-versus-host to host-versus-graft clonal ratios.

Sequencing used unstimulated CD8+ T cells sorted from spleen or lymph node cells, obtained before transplant. The sequence was collected from a human donor who was the organ donor for an intestinal transplant. The V and J genes are TRBV11-2 and TRBJ2-7, with D possibly TRBD1 on 6 matching bases. The CDR3 DNA is TGTGCCAGCAGCTTAGCGGCAGGGGACGAATACGAGCAGTACGTC. It translates to CASSLAAGDEYEQYV.